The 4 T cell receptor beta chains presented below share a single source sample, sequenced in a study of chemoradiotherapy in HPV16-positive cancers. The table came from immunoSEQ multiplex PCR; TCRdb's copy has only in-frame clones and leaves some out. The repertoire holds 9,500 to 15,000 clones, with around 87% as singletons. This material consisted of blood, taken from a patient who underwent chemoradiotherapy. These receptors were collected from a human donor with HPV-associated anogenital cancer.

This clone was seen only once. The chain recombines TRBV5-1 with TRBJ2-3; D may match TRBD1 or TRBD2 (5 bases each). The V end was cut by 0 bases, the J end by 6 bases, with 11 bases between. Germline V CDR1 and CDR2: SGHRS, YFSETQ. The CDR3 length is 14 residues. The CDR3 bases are TGCGCCAGCAGCTTGGCCGGGGCGGCCGATACGCAGTATTTT. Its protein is CASSLAGAADTQYF.

The CDR3 nucleotides are TGTGCCAGCAGTTTGAGTGAGAGGAGAAACATTCAGTACTTC. It codes for CASSLSERRNIQYF. The chain employs TRBV6-6 and TRBJ2-4; D not certain. The CDR3 is 14 amino acids. Germline CDR1 and CDR2: MNHNY and SVGAGI (reference sequence). V was pared by 4 bases and J by 6 bases, with 13 bases between.

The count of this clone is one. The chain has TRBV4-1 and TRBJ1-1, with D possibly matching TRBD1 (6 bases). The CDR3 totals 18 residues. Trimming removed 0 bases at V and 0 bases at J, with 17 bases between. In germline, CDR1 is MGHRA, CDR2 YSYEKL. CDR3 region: CASSQDVGTTNMNTEAFF. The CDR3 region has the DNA TGCGCCAGCAGCCAAGATGTCGGGACAACGAACATGAACACTGAAGCTTTCTTT.

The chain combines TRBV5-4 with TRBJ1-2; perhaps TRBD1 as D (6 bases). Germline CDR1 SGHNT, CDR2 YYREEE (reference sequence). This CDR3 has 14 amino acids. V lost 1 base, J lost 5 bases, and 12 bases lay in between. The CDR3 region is CASSLLQGLYGYTF. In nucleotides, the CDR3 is TGTGCCAGCAGCTTGTTGCAGGGGTTATATGGCTACACCTTC.